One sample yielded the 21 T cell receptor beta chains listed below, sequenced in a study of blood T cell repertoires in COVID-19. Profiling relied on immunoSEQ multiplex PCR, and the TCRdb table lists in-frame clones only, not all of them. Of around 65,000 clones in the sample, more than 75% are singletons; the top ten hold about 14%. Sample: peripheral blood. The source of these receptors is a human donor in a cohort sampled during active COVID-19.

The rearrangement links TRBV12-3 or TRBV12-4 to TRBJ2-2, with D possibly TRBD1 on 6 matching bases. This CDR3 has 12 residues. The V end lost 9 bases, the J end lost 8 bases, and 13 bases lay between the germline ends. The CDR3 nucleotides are TGTGCCAGTAAAGGGGGTTCAGGGGAGCTGTTTTTT. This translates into CASKGGSGELFF.

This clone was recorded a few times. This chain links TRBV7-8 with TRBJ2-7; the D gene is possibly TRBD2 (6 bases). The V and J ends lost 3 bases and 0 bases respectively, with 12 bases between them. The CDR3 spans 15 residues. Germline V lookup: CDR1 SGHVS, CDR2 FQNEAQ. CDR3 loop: CASSFVSGSSYEQYF. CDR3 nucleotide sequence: TGTGCCAGCAGCTTCGTTAGCGGTAGCTCCTACGAGCAGTACTTC.

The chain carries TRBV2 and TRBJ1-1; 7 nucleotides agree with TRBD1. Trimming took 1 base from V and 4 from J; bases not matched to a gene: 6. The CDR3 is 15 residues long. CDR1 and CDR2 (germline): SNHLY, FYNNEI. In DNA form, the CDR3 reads TGTGCCAGCAGTGAAGACAGGGGTAGAGGCACTGAAGCTTTCTTT. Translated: CASSEDRGRGTEAFF. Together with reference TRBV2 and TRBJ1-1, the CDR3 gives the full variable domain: EPEVTQTPSHQVTQMGQEVILRCVPISNHLYFYWYRQILGQKVEFLVSFYNNEISEKSEIFDDQFSVERPDGSNFTLKIRSTKLEDSAMYFCASSEDRGRGTEAFFGQGTRLTVV.

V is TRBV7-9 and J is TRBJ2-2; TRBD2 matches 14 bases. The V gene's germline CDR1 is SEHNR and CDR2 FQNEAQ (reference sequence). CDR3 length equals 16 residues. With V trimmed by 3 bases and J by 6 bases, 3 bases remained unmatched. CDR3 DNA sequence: TGTGCCAGCAGCTTTGGGACTAGCGGGAGCGCCGGGGAGCTGTTTTTT. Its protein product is CASSFGTSGSAGELFF.

The CDR3 sequence: CASSGGSENYGYTF. The DNA for the CDR3 is TGCGCCAGCAGCGGCGGGTCAGAGAACTATGGCTACACCTTC. This chain connects TRBV5-1 to TRBJ1-2; unclear D gene. Germline V gene data show CDR1 as SGHRS and CDR2 as YFSETQ. This CDR3 contains 14 residues. The ends were cut back, 4 bases at V and 2 bases at J, with 12 bases in the middle.

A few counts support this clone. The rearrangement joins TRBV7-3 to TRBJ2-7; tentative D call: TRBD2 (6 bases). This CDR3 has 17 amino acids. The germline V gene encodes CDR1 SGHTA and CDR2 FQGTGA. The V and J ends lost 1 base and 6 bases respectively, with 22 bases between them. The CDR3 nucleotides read TGTGCCAGCAGCTTAAGGGGAGCGGGTCTAGGAATAGGCGAGCAGTACTTC. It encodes CASSLRGAGLGIGEQYF.

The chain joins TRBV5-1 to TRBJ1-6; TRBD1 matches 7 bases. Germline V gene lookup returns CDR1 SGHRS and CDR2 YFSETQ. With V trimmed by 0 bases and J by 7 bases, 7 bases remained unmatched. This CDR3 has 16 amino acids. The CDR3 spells CASSLADRASNSPLHF. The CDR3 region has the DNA TGCGCCAGCAGCTTGGCCGACAGGGCTTCAAATTCACCCCTCCACTTT.

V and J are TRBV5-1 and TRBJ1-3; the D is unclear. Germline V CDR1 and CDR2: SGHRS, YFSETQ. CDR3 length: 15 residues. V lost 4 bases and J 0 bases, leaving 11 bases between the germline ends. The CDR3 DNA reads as TGCGCCAGCAGCGAACGCAGTTTCTCTGGAAACACCATATATTTT. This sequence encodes CASSERSFSGNTIYF.

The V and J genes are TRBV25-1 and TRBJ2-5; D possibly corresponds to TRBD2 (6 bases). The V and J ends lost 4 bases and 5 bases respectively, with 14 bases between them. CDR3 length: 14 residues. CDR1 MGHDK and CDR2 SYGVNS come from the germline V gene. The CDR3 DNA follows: TGTGCCAGCAGTGGTAGCGGTTGGGGGGAGACCCAGTACTTC. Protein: CASSGSGWGETQYF.

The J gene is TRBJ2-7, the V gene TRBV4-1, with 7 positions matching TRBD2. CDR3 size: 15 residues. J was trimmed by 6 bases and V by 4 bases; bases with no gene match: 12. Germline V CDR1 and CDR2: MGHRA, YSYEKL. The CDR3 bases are TGCGCCAGCAGCCTTATAATCCTCTCGGGGGGCGAGCAGTACTTC. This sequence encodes CASSLIILSGGEQYF.

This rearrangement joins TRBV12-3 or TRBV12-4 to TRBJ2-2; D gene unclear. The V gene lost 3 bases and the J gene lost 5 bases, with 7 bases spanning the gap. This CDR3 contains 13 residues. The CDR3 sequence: CASSFAATGELFF. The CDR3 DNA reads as TGTGCCAGCAGTTTTGCGGCTACCGGGGAGCTGTTTTTT.

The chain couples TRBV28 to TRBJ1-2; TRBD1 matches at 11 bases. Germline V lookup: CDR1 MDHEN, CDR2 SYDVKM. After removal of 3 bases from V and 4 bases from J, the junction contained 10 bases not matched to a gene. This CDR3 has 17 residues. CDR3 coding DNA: TGTGCCAGCAGTTTCCCCGGACAGGGGGCGCGTGGCTATGGCTACACCTTC. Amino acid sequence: CASSFPGQGARGYGYTF.

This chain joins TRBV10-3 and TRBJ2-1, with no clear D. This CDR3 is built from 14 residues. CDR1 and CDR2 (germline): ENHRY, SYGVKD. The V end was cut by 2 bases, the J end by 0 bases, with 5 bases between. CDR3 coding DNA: TGTGCCATCAGTGAGCCTAACTCCTACAATGAGCAGTTCTTC. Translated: CAISEPNSYNEQFF.

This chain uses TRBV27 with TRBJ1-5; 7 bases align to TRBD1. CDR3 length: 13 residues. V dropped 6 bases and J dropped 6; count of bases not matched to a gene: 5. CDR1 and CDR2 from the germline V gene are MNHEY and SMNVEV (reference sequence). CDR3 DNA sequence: TGTGCCAGCAGAACAGGGGTTGGTCAGCCCCAGCATTTT. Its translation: CASRTGVGQPQHF.

The CDR3 reads CASSFKGTGQTGELFF. In DNA form, the CDR3 reads TGCGCCAGCAGCTTCAAAGGGACAGGACAAACCGGGGAGCTGTTTTTT. The chain combines TRBV5-1 with TRBJ2-2, with 8 bases identical to TRBD1. With V trimmed by 2 bases and J by 5 bases, 8 bases remained unmatched. CDR3 length: 16 amino acids. In germline, CDR1 is SGHRS, CDR2 YFSETQ.

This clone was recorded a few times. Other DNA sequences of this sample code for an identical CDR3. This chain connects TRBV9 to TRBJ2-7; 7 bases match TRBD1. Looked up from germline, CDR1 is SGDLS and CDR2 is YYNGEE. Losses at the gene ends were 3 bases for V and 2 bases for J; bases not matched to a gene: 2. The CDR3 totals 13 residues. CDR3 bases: TGTGCCAGCAGCGGACAGGGCGCCTACGAGCAGTACTTC. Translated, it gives CASSGQGAYEQYF.

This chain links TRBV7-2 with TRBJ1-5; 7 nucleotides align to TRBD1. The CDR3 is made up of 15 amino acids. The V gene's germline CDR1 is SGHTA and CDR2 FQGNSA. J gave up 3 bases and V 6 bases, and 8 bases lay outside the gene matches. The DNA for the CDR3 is TGTGCCAGCAGTTCCTGGGACAGCTACAATCAGCCCCAGCATTTT. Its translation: CASSSWDSYNQPQHF.

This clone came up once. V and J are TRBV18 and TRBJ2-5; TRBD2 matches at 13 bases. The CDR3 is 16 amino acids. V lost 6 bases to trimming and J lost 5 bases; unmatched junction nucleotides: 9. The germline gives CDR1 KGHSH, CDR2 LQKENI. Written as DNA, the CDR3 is TGTGCCAGCTCCCAAGGACTAGCGGGAGATCTCGAGACCCAGTACTTC. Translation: CASSQGLAGDLETQYF.

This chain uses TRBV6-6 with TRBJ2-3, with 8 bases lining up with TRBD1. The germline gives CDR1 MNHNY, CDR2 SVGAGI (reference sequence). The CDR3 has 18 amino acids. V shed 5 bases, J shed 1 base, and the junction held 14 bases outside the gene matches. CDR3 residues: CASSPQGQVRSRTDTQYF. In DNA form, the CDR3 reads TGTGCCAGCAGTCCTCAGGGACAGGTCAGGTCTCGCACAGATACGCAGTATTTT.

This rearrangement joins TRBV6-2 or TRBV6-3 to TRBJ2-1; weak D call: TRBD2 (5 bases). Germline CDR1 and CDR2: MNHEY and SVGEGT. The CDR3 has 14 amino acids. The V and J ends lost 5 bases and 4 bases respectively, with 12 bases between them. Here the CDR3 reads CASSLRTGYNEQFF. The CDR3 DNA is TGTGCCAGCAGTCTACGGACTGGTTACAATGAGCAGTTCTTC.

CDR3 coding DNA: TGTGCCAGCAGCCTTTTAGCGGGAGGAGCGTACGAGCAGTACTTC. It specifies CASSLLAGGAYEQYF. This chain links TRBV7-3 with TRBJ2-7, with TRBD2 matching 10 bases. This CDR3 contains 15 residues. J gave up 4 bases and V 5 bases, and 8 bases lay outside the gene matches. In germline, CDR1 is SGHTA, CDR2 FQGTGA.